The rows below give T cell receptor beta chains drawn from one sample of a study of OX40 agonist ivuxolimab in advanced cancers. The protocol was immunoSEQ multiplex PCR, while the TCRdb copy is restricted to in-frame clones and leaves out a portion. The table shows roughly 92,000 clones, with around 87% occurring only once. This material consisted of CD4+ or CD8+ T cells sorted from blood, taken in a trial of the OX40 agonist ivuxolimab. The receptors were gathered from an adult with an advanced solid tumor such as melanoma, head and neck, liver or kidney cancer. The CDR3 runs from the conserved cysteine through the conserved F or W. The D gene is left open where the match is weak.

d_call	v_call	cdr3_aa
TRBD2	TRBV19	CASSILSGRGSYNEQFF
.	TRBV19	CASSLGTYSSYEQYF
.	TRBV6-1	CASSVTSANYGYTF
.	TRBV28	CASSGGKETQYF
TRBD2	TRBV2	CASGGSGRATEQFF
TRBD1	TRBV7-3	CASSRGQGISPLHF
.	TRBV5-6	CASSQRVGSFHF
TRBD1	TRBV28	CASTPGQWNTEAFF
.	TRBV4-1	CASSQTLGAGVQPQHF
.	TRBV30	CAWRDGTRSSYEQYF
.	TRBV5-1	CASSLAPQDTEAFF